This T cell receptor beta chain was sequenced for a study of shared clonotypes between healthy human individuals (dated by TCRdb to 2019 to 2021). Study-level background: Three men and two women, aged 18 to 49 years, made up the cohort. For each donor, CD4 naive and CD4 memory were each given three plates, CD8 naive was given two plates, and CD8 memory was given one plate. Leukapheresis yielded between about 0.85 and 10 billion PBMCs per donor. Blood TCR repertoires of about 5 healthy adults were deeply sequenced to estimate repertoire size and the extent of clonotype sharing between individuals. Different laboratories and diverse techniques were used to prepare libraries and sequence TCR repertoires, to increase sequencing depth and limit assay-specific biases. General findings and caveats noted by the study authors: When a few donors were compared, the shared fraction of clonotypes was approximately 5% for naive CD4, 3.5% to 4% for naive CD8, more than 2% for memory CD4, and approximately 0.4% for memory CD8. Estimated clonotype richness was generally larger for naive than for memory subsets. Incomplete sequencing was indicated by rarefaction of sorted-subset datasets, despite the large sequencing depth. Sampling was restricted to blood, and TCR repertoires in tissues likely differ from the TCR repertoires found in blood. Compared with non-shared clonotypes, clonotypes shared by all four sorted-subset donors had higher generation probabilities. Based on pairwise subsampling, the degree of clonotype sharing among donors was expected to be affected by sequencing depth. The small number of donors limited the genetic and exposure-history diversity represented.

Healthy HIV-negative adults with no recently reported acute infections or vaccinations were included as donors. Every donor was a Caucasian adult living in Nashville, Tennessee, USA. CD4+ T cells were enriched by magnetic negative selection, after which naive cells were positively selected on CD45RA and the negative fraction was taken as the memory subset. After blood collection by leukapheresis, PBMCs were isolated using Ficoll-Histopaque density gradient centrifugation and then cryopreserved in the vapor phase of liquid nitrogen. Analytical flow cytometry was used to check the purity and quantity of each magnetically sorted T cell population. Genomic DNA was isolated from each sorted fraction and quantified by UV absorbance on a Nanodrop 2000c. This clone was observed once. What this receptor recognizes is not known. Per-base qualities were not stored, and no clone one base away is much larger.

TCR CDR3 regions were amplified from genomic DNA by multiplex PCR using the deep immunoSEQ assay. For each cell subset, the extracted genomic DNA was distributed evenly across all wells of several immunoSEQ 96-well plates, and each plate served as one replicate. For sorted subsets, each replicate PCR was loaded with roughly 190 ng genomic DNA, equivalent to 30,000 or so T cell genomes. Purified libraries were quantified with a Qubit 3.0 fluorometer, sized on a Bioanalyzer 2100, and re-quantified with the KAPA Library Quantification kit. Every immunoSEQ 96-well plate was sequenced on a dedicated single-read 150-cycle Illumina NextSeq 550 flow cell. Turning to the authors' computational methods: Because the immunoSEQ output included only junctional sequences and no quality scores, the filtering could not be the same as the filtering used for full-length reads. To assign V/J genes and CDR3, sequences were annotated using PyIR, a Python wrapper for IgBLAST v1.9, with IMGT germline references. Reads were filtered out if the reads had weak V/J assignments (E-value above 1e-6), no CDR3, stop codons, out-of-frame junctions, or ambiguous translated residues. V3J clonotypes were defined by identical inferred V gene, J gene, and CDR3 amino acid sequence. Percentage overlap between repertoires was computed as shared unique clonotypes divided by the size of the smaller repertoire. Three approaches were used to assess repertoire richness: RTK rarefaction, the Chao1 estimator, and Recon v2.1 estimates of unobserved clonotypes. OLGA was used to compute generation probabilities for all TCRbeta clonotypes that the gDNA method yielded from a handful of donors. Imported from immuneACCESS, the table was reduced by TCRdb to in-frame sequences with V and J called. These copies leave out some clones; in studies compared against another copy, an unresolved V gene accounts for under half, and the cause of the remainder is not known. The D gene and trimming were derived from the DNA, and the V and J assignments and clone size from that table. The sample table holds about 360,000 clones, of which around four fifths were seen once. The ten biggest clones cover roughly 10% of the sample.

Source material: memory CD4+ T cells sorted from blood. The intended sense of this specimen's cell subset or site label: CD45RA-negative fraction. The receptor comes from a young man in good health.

The CDR3 in this case is CASSQDFLDSETQYF. The DNA sequence is as follows: TGTGCCAGCAGCCAAGATTTCCTGGATAGTGAGACCCAGTACTTC. The sequence links TRBV4-2 to TRBJ2-5; the D gene is unclear. The CDR3 numbers 15 residues from cysteine through phenylalanine. Only the CDR3 portion is preserved as DNA: 45 bases, with reading frame beginning at the first base. V is cut by 0 bases and J by 5 bases, and the space between the germline ends is 13 bases. Reading the germline V gene gives CDR1 LGHNA and CDR2 YNFKEQ.